This T cell receptor beta chain was identified during a study of cytomegalovirus exposure and HLA in healthy donors. The study, taken as a whole, reports: Cytomegalovirus-associated status was assigned to some 180 TCR beta chains. Across donors, most TCRs were seen rarely, yet some public ones were widespread.

The data were produced by immunoSEQ multiplex PCR, yet TCRdb's version contains in-frame clones alone and is incomplete. The sample records more than 250,000 clones, roughly 87% being singletons. Turning to this clone: No antigen is known for it.

Trimming took 3 bases from V and 0 from J; bases not matched to a gene: 4. Germline loops: CDR1 SGHRS, CDR2 YFSETQ. This CDR3 comprises 16 residues. This TCR derives from a woman aged 25 to 39 in good health and CMV-seronegative. This chain connects TRBV5-1 to TRBJ2-7; the match to TRBD2 covers 12 bases. Input material: PBMCs. In DNA form, the CDR3 reads TGCGCCAGCAGCTCTAGGACTAGCGGGATCTCCTACGAGCAGTACTTC. Translated: CASSSRTSGISYEQYF.